This note documents a single T cell receptor beta chain sequence. Its antigen is still unknown. Generated by immunoSEQ multiplex PCR, the TCRdb table keeps only in-frame clones and is missing some. The data hold 20,000 to 30,000 clones, with around 88% observed a single time. The data were obtained in a study of T cells in localized non-small cell lung cancer. General study findings and limits: Blood T cell density predicted longer survival; adjacent-lung clonality, shorter. Appearing in adjacent lung were a median about 60 of the top 100 tumor clones. The tumor had only one region sequenced, so heterogeneity remains possible. Tumor showed lower T cell clonality than uninvolved adjacent lung, where it was highest.

The V end was cut by 1 base, the J end by 4 bases, with 5 bases between. CDR3 length: 13 amino acids. Germline loops: CDR1 MNHEY, CDR2 SVGAGI. This receptor was identified in a female donor at least 60 years old with stage I lung adenocarcinoma. Sequences were derived from peripheral blood, sampled before any cancer treatment. The rearrangement uses TRBV6-5 and TRBJ1-5; D remains unclear. The CDR3 DNA follows: TGTGCCAGCAGTTACTGGGCGAATCAGCCCCAGCATTTT. Translated: CASSYWANQPQHF.